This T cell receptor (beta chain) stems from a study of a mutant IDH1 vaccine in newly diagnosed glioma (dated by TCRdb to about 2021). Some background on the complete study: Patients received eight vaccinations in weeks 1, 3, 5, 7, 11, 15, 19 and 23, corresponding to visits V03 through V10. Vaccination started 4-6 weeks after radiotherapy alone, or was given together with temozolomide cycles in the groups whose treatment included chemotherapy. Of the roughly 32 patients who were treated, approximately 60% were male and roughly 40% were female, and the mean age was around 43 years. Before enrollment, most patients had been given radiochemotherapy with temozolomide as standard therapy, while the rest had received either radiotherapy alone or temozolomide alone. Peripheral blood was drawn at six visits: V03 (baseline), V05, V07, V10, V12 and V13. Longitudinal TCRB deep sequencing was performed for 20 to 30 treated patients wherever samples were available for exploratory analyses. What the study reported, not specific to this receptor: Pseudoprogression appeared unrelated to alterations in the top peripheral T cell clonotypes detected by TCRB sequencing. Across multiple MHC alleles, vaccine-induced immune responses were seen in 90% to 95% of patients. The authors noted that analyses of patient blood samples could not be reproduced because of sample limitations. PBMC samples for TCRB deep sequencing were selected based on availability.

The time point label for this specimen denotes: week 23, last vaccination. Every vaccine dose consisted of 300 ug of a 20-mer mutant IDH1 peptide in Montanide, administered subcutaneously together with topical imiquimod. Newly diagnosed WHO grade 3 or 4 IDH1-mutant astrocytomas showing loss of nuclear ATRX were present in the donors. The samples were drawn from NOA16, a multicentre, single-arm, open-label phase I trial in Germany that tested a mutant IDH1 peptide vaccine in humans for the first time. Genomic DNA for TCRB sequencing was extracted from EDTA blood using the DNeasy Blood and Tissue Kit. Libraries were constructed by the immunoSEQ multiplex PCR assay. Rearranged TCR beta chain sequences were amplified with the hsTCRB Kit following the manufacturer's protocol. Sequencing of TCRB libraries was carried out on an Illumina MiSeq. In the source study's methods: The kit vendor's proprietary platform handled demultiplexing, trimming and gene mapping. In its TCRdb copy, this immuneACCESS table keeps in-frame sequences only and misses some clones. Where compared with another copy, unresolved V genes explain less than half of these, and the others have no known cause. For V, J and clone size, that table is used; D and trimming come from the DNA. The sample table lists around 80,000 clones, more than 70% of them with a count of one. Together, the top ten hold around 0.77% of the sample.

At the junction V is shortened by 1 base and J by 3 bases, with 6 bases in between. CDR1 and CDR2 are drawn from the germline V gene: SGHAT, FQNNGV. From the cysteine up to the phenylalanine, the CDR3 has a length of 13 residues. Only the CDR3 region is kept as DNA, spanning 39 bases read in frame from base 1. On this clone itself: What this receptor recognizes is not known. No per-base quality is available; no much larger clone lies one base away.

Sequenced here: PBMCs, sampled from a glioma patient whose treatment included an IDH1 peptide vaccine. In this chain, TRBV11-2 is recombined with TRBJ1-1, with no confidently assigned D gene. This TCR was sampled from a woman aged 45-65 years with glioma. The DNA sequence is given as TGTGCCAGCAGCTTAGCCTCGTACACTGAAGCTTTCTTT. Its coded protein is CASSLASYTEAFF.